This T cell receptor (beta chain) was profiled in a study of blood T cell repertoires in COVID-19. Study context: Nucleic acid was either cDNA or gDNA, and it came from T cells, B-cell-depleted T cells, or PBMCs.

Only in-frame clones appear in the TCRdb table, and some are missing; sequencing was by immunoSEQ multiplex PCR. In the table there are around 58,000 clones, roughly 90% of which are singletons. The CDR3 loop spans 15 amino acids. Looked up from germline, CDR1 is SQVTM and CDR2 is ANQGSEA. With 6 bases clipped from V and 6 bases from J, the junction kept 9 bases outside the gene matches. Sequences were obtained from peripheral blood. The TCR originated in a human donor with active COVID-19. The donor label of this sample is uncertain. J is TRBJ2-2 and V is TRBV29-1, with 11 nucleotides matching TRBD2. CDR3 DNA sequence: TGCAGCGTCACCACTAGCGGGAGATCCCCCGGGGAGCTGTTTTTT. This encodes CSVTTSGRSPGELFF.